The TCR beta chain described here comes from a study of CD8 T cells in Susac syndrome. Study context: When their blood was taken, the Susac syndrome patients had either not yet had any therapy, were taking corticosteroids, or were taking intravenous immunoglobulin alone.

It was with random hexamers that 0.5 to 1 ug RNA was reverse transcribed. Amplification of the TCR beta CDR3 was carried out by immunoSEQ multiplex PCR, which spanned a total of 54 Vbeta and 13 Jbeta segments. One entry per CDR3 protein, called by TCRdb with MiXCR from the immunoSEQ multiplex PCR reads. The sample contains 95,000 to 150,000 distinct CDR3 sequences, 90% to 95% of which appear only once. Each Susac syndrome patient had definite or probable disease by recently defined criteria. CD8+ and CD4+ T cells were negatively isolated; TEMRA cells were FACS-enriched. The CDR3 totals 17 residues. V lost 4 bases to trimming and J lost 8 bases; unmatched junction nucleotides: 17. Germline V gene lookup returns CDR1 SGHDN and CDR2 FVKESK.

Sequenced material: CD8+ T cells from PBMCs. The chain couples TRBV14 to TRBJ2-3; 8 bases are shared with TRBD2. The sequence was collected from a human donor with Susac syndrome. CDR3 amino acids: CASSPYPGLGISGTQYF. The CDR3 region has the DNA TGTGCCAGCAGCCCTTACCCGGGACTAGGGATAAGTGGTACGCAGTATTTT.